A selection of T cell receptor beta chains follows, all from one sample in a study of control samples from healthy donors and cancer patients. The table came from immunoSEQ multiplex PCR; TCRdb's copy has only in-frame clones and leaves some out. The sample lists 100,000 to 150,000 clones; around 87% were seen once. Specimen: blood. Receptor source: a man aged 55 to 70 in good health. The CDR3 runs from the conserved cysteine through the conserved F or W. Each record gives: V gene, J gene, clone size, D gene, CDR3 DNA, CDR3 protein. D genes are given only for firm matches. Clone size is shown for a subset of rows, as once, few, many or a class of expanded clone.

>TRBV30|TRBJ2-7|once|TRBD1
TGTGCCTGGAGTCGGGACAGGTTCTACGAGCAGTACTTC
CAWSRDRFYEQYF
>TRBV5-5|TRBJ2-6|NA|NA
TGTGCCAGCAGCTTGGGAGAGGGGTCCGGCTCTGGGGCCAACGTCCTGACTTTC
CASSLGEGSGSGANVLTF
>TRBV5-1|TRBJ1-1|NA|TRBD1
TGCGCCAGCAGTGACGGACAGGGAATCCGAATGAACACTGAAGCTTTCTTT
CASSDGQGIRMNTEAFF
>TRBV5-1|TRBJ2-3|once|NA
TGCGCCAGCAGCTTAGGTTTGCTAGCGAACACAGATACGCAGTATTTT
CASSLGLLANTDTQYF
>TRBV6-6|TRBJ1-1|NA|NA
TGTGCCAGCAGCACCCGGGTGAACACTGAAGCTTTCTTT
CASSTRVNTEAFF
>TRBV7-3|TRBJ2-4|NA|TRBD1
TGTGCCAGCAGCTTAACCGCAGGGGGTGAAAACATTCAGTACTTC
CASSLTAGGENIQYF
>TRBV21-1|TRBJ1-5|NA|NA
TGTGCCAGCAGCCACGAAGGACAGGGGGCTTTTCAGCCCCAGCATTTT
CASSHEGQGAFQPQHF
>TRBV19|TRBJ1-1|NA|NA
TGTGCCAGTACCATCGTGCGGGGGGGCTCTGAAGCTTTCTTT
CASTIVRGGSEAFF
>TRBV6-5|TRBJ1-3|NA|TRBD1
TGTGCCAGCAGTTACTCCAGGACAGGGGGAAACACCATATATTTT
CASSYSRTGGNTIYF
>TRBV18|TRBJ1-2|once|NA
TGTGCCAGCTCACTTTCCCGGACAGTCCCCATGGGCTACACCTTC
CASSLSRTVPMGYTF
>TRBV3-1/TRBV3-2|TRBJ2-5|NA|NA
TGTGCCAGCAGCCAAGTGGTTTCGGGAGAGACCCAGTACTTC
CASSQVVSGETQYF
>TRBV6-5|TRBJ2-7|NA|NA
TGTGCCAGCAGTTACTCGTTAGGGTCCTACGAGCAGTACTTC
CASSYSLGSYEQYF
>TRBV9|TRBJ1-1|NA|TRBD1
TGTGCCAGCAGCGCGCAGGGACAGATGAACACTGAAGCTTTCTTT
CASSAQGQMNTEAFF
>TRBV14|TRBJ1-2|NA|TRBD1
TGTGCCAGCAGCCCAACCGTCGGGAGGGGGCGTTATGGCTACACCTTC
CASSPTVGRGRYGYTF
>TRBV28|TRBJ2-7|NA|NA
TGTGCCAGCACCATGGATGGGGTGTCCTACGAGCAGTACTTC
CASTMDGVSYEQYF
>TRBV19|TRBJ1-3|NA|NA
TGTGCCAGTAGTATAGATCCGGCCTTCTCTGGAAACACCATATATTTT
CASSIDPAFSGNTIYF
>TRBV13|TRBJ1-3|NA|TRBD1
TGTGCCAGCAGCCAAGGGACAGGGATTGGAAACACCATATATTTT
CASSQGTGIGNTIYF
>TRBV27|TRBJ2-5|NA|NA
TGTGCCAGCAGTTACGGGGAGACCCAGTACTTC
CASSYGETQYF
>TRBV27|TRBJ1-5|NA|TRBD1
TGTGCCAGCAGCCCAACAGGGGGCAATGTTGATAGCAATCAGCCCCAGCATTTT
CASSPTGGNVDSNQPQHF
>TRBV20-1|TRBJ2-7|NA|TRBD1
TGCAGTGCTAGTCCCCCGGACAGGGTCGAGCAGTACTTC
CSASPPDRVEQYF
>TRBV7-2|TRBJ1-1|once|TRBD1
TGTGCCAGCAGCTCCAACAACAGGGGGAACACTGAAGCTTTCTTT
CASSSNNRGNTEAFF
>TRBV6-6|TRBJ1-2|NA|NA
TGTGCCAGCAGTTACCCGACAGCAAACTATGGCTACACCTTC
CASSYPTANYGYTF
>TRBV6-5|TRBJ2-7|NA|NA
TGTGCCAGCAGACCAAATGGCGGTGTTGAGCAGTACTTC
CASRPNGGVEQYF
>TRBV11-2|TRBJ2-7|NA|NA
TGTGCCAGCAGCTCTTGGGGGGCCGGAGCCTACGAGCAGTACTTC
CASSSWGAGAYEQYF
>TRBV6-5|TRBJ1-1|NA|NA
TGTGCCAGCCAACTGGACGGGAACACTGAAGCTTTCTTT
CASQLDGNTEAFF
>TRBV28|TRBJ1-2|NA|NA
TGTGCCAGCATCTCCCCCGGACAGAATTATGGCTACACCTTC
CASISPGQNYGYTF
>TRBV27|TRBJ2-1|NA|TRBD2
TGTGCCAGCAGTTTCCTGCCTGGGAGGGATGAGCAGTTCTTC
CASSFLPGRDEQFF
>TRBV3-1/TRBV3-2|TRBJ1-6|few|NA
TGTGCCAGCACCTGGGGGACGGGTAACTCACCCCTCCACTTT
CASTWGTGNSPLHF
>TRBV7-9|TRBJ2-6|NA|TRBD1
TGTGCCAGCAGCGACCGTGGGACAGAACGCTCTGGGGCCAACGTCCTGACTTTC
CASSDRGTERSGANVLTF
>TRBV6-5|TRBJ2-4|NA|NA
TGTGCCAGCGGCATTGAAGGGGGGATTCAAAACATTCAGTACTTC
CASGIEGGIQNIQYF
>TRBV5-6|TRBJ1-3|NA|NA
TGTGCCAGCAGCTTGCAGGGACAACCTGGAAACACCATATATTTT
CASSLQGQPGNTIYF
>TRBV6-2/TRBV6-3|TRBJ1-5|NA|NA
TGTGCCAGCAGTTACTCCCGCGCAAACAATCAGCCCCAGCATTTT
CASSYSRANNQPQHF
>TRBV5-1|TRBJ1-2|NA|NA
TGCGCCAGCAGCACGGCACTCGCTCCCTCCGGGGGCTACACCTTC
CASSTALAPSGGYTF
>TRBV7-9|TRBJ1-1|few|TRBD1
TGTGCCAGCAGCCTCGGGACAGTCGGCACTGAAGCTTTCTTT
CASSLGTVGTEAFF
>TRBV18|TRBJ1-2|NA|TRBD1
TGTGCCAGCTCACCCCCCGGGACAGCTGGCTACACCTTC
CASSPPGTAGYTF
>TRBV28|TRBJ2-7|NA|NA
TGTGCCAGCAGAATCGGGGGTCTCACCTACGAGCAGTACTTC
CASRIGGLTYEQYF
>TRBV27|TRBJ2-3|NA|TRBD2
TGTGCCAGCAGATTAGCGGGGGGGCCTGTCGGAGATACGCAGTATTTT
CASRLAGGPVGDTQYF
>TRBV6-5|TRBJ1-2|NA|NA
TGTGCCAGCAGTTATGACGGATACCTCTATGGCTACACCTTC
CASSYDGYLYGYTF
>TRBV5-1|TRBJ2-1|NA|TRBD2
TGCGCCAGCAGAGAGGGGACTAGCCTCGGTAATGAGCAGTTCTTC
CASREGTSLGNEQFF
>TRBV5-1|TRBJ1-2|once|NA
TGCGCCAGCAGCCCCCCCGGGGGCGCTAACTATGGCTACACCTTC
CASSPPGGANYGYTF
>TRBV30|TRBJ1-6|NA|NA
TGTGCCTGGAGTTGGTTACAGAACAATAATTCACCCCTCCACTTT
CAWSWLQNNNSPLHF
>TRBV20-1|TRBJ1-5|NA|NA
TGCAGTGCTAGTGGCGGGGGCAATCAGCCCCAGCATTTT
CSASGGGNQPQHF
>TRBV2|TRBJ2-3|NA|TRBD2
TGTGCCAGCACGCGGGGGGGCGTTTCACAAGATACGCAGTATTTT
CASTRGGVSQDTQYF
>TRBV12-3/TRBV12-4|TRBJ1-4|NA|NA
TGTGCCAGCAGTTTTGAGGGACTTGAAAAACTGTTTTTT
CASSFEGLEKLFF
>TRBV3-1/TRBV3-2|TRBJ2-2|NA|TRBD2
TGTGCCAGCAGCCACACGGGACTATTGAGCTCCGGGGAGCTGTTTTTT
CASSHTGLLSSGELFF
>TRBV7-2|TRBJ2-2|NA|NA
TGTGCCAGCAGCTTATCTTTAGTCGGTTTGGACACCGGGGAGCTGTTTTTT
CASSLSLVGLDTGELFF
>TRBV7-2|TRBJ1-2|NA|NA
TGTGCCAGCAGCTCCGGACAATACTACACCTTC
CASSSGQYYTF
>TRBV12-5|TRBJ1-2|NA|NA
TGTGCTAGTGGTAACCTACCCACAGGGAAAAACTATGGCTACACCTTC
CASGNLPTGKNYGYTF
>TRBV19|TRBJ1-6|NA|TRBD1
TGTGCCAGTATTGGCACAGGGGGCAATTCACCCCTCCACTTT
CASIGTGGNSPLHF
>TRBV7-2|TRBJ2-1|NA|TRBD1
TGTGCCAGCAGCTCCCAACCGGGACAGGGGGCTAATGAGCAGTTCTTC
CASSSQPGQGANEQFF
>TRBV5-1|TRBJ1-1|NA|TRBD1
TGCGCCAGCAGCTTGATGGGAGGGGGCTCTGAAGCTTTCTTT
CASSLMGGGSEAFF
>TRBV19|TRBJ1-4|NA|NA
TGTGCCAGTTCCGACGGTGCAACTAATGAAAAACTGTTTTTT
CASSDGATNEKLFF